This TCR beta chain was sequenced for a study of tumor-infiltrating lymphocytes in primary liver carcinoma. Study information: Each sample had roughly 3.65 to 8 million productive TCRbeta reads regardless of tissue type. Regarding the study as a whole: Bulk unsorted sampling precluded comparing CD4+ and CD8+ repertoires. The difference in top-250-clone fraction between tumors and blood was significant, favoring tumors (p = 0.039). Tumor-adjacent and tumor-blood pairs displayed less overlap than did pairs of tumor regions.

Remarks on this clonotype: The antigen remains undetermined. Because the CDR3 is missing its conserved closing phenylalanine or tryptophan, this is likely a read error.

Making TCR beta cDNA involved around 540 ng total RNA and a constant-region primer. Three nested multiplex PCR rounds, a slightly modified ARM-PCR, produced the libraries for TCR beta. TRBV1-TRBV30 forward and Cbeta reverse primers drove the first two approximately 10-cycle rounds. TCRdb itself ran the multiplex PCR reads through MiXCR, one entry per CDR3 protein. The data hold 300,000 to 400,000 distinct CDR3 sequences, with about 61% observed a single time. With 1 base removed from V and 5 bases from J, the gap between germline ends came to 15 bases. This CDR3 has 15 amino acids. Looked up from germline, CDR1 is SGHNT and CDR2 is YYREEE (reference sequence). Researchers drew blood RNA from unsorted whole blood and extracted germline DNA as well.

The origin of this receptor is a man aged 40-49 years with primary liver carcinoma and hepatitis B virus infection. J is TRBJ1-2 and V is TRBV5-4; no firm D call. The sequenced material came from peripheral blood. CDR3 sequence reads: CASSLIRSGVYGYTL. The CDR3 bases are TGTGCCAGCAGCTTGATTCGCAGCGGGGTGTATGGCTACACCCTC.